This entry lists 13 T cell receptor beta chains sequenced from one sample in a study of shared clonotypes between healthy human individuals. Cells designated naive CD8 were CD45RO-negative and were positively selected for CCR7, with terminally differentiated effector memory CD45RA+ cells excluded. Sequencing used immunoSEQ multiplex PCR; TCRdb keeps in-frame clones, though not all of them. The table records some 2.1 million clones, 85% to 95% of them present only once. The sample was naive CD8+ T cells sorted from blood. The receptors here all came from a man aged 18 to 35 in good health.

The chain uses TRBV10-3 and TRBJ2-6; D is unclear. CDR3 length: 18 amino acids. V lost 3 bases, J lost 0 bases, and 15 bases lay in between. From germline, CDR1 is ENHRY and CDR2 SYGVKD. CDR3 in amino acids: CAISDVGNGVSGANVLTF. Written as DNA, the CDR3 is TGTGCCATCAGTGACGTGGGGAATGGGGTCTCTGGGGCCAACGTCCTGACTTTC.

Comments on this clone: This CDR3 is also generated by other DNA sequences in the sample. The V call is TRBV19, the J call TRBJ2-7; a possible D gene is TRBD2 (5 bases). Germline V gene data show CDR1 as LNHDA and CDR2 as SQIVND (reference sequence). Trimming left V 1 base short and J 0 bases short, with 7 bases between. The CDR3 length is 14 residues. The CDR3 sequence: CASSIAGSSYEQYF. The CDR3 nucleotides are TGTGCCAGTAGTATAGCTGGGAGCTCCTACGAGCAGTACTTC.

The V gene is TRBV7-6, the J gene TRBJ2-7; the match to TRBD2 covers 11 bases. This CDR3 is 15 amino acids long. Germline-derived CDR1 and CDR2 are SGHVS and FNYEAQ. V shed 4 bases, J shed 2 bases, and the junction held 4 bases outside the gene matches. CDR3 bases: TGTGCCAGCAGCTCCCGGACTAGCGGGCCCTACGAGCAGTACTTC. Amino acids: CASSSRTSGPYEQYF.

The rearrangement links TRBV5-4 to TRBJ2-7; TRBD2 agrees at 11 bases. Germline V gives CDR1 SGHNT, CDR2 YYREEE (reference sequence). V trimming: 5 bases; J trimming: 3 bases; junction bases outside the gene matches: 4. The CDR3 contains 14 residues. CDR3 DNA sequence: TGTGCCAGCAGAGCGGGACTAGCGGTCTACGAGCAGTACTTC. Its protein is CASRAGLAVYEQYF.

V and J are TRBV28 and TRBJ2-7; perhaps TRBD2 as D (5 bases). This CDR3 region has 15 residues. The V end was cut by 0 bases, the J end by 2 bases, with 11 bases between. CDR1 is MDHEN, CDR2 SYDVKM, per germline. The CDR3 nucleotides read TGTGCCAGCAGTTTATGGGACTCGAATACCTACGAGCAGTACTTC. Its protein is CASSLWDSNTYEQYF.

The CDR3, as DNA: TGTGCCAGCAGTGGGACAGAGACCTCCTACGAGCAGTACTTC. Protein product: CASSGTETSYEQYF. The chain has TRBV2 and TRBJ2-7; possible D gene TRBD1, 6 bases. With 4 bases removed from V and 0 bases from J, the gap between germline ends came to 10 bases. The CDR3 consists of 14 residues. Germline CDR1 SNHLY, CDR2 FYNNEI.

This clone was found once. V usage is TRBV27 and J usage is TRBJ2-7, with D possibly being TRBD2 (6 bases). V was pared by 4 bases and J by 7 bases, with 17 bases between. Germline V gives CDR1 MNHEY, CDR2 SMNVEV (reference sequence). The CDR3 sequence is 14 residues long. The CDR3: CASSYRDSRGEQYF. In DNA, the CDR3 is TGTGCCAGCAGTTACCGGGACTCTCGGGGGGAGCAGTACTTC.

This sequence joins TRBV10-3 and TRBJ2-3; 9 nucleotides align to TRBD2. Germline CDR1 ENHRY, CDR2 SYGVKD. V shed 1 base and J 0 bases; nucleotides not matched to a gene: 5. CDR3 length: 17 residues. The CDR3 nucleotides read TGTGCCATCAGTGAGTGGGGGCTAGCGGGGAGCACAGATACGCAGTATTTT. Encoded protein: CAISEWGLAGSTDTQYF.

The V call is TRBV30, the J call TRBJ2-2; 8 bases are a match to TRBD1. This CDR3 has 15 amino acids. The junction had 10 bases not matched to a gene; V was cut back by 5 bases and J by 5 bases. The germline CDR1 and CDR2 sequences are GTSNPN and SVGIG (reference sequence). CDR3 in amino acids: CAWGQGFHGTGELFF. Here the CDR3 DNA reads TGTGCCTGGGGACAGGGATTTCATGGTACCGGGGAGCTGTTTTTT.

Comment on this clone: The sample has other DNA sequences that encode this CDR3 too. The V gene is TRBV19, the J gene TRBJ1-1, with TRBD1 as a possible D gene (5 bases). Germline V gene lookup returns CDR1 LNHDA and CDR2 SQIVND (reference sequence). The CDR3 length is 13 residues. The V gene lost 3 bases and the J gene lost 3 bases, with 8 bases spanning the gap. CDR3 DNA sequence: TGTGCCAGTAGTATGGGGGGTTACACTGAAGCTTTCTTT. Translation: CASSMGGYTEAFF.

The chain carries TRBV10-2 and TRBJ2-7; a weak D match, TRBD2 (5 bases). V lost 3 bases and J 0 bases, leaving 9 bases between the germline ends. The CDR3 contains 14 residues. Germline V gives CDR1 WSHSY, CDR2 SAAADI. The DNA for the CDR3 is TGCGCCAGCAGTGACCCCGGACTCTCCTACGAGCAGTACTTC. Its protein is CASSDPGLSYEQYF.

In regard to this clone: Other DNA sequences in this specimen translate into the identical CDR3. The J gene is TRBJ2-7, the V gene TRBV12-5; D uncertain. Looked up from germline, CDR1 is LGHNT and CDR2 is FRNRAP. V was shortened by 3 bases and J by 4 bases, with 10 bases between the two germline ends. This CDR3 contains 13 residues. The CDR3 loop is CASGLAPGYEQYF. The CDR3 DNA is TGTGCTAGTGGTTTAGCCCCCGGGTACGAGCAGTACTTC.

The chain joins TRBV27 to TRBJ1-1; tentatively, D is TRBD1 (5 bases). Germline V gene lookup returns CDR1 MNHEY and CDR2 SMNVEV (reference sequence). This CDR3 is 16 amino acids long. Deletions cut 7 bases from V and 5 bases from J, with 23 bases between. CDR3 in amino acids: CASNSGPAGWGTEAFF. The CDR3 region has the DNA TGTGCCAGCAATTCCGGTCCAGCTGGCTGGGGGACTGAAGCTTTCTTT.